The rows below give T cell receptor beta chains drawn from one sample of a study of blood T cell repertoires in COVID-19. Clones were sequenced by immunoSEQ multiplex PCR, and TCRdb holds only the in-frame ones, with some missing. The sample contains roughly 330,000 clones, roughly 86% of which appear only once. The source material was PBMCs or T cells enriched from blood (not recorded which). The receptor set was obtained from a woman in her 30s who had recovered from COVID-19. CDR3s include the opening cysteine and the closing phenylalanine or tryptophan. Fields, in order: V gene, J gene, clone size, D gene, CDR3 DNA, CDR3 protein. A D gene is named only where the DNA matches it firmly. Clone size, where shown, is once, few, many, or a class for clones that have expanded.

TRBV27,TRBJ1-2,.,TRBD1,TGTGCCAGCAGTTTCGGACAGGACCCTAACTATGGCTACACCTTC,CASSFGQDPNYGYTF
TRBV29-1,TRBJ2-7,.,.,TGCAGCGTTATTAGTGTCGGGTACGAGCAGTACTTC,CSVISVGYEQYF
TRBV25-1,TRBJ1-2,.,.,TGTGCCAGCACCCGAGCTCCTCTGAGGGGCTACACCTTC,CASTRAPLRGYTF
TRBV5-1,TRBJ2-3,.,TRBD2,TGCGCCAGCAGCACTGGACTAGCGGGGGATACAGATACGCAGTATTTT,CASSTGLAGDTDTQYF
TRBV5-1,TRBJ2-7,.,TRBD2,TGCGCCAGCAGCTTGAGGCCTAGCGGGGGAAGTGACGAGCAGTACTTC,CASSLRPSGGSDEQYF
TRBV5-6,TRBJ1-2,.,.,TGTGCCAGCAGCTTGGAACATATTGTCTATGGCTACACCTTC,CASSLEHIVYGYTF
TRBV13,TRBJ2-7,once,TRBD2,TGTGCCAGCAGCTCGACTAGCGGGGTCTCCTACGAGCAGTACTTC,CASSSTSGVSYEQYF
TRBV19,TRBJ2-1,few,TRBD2,TGTGCCAGTAGTCCCGCTCTAGCGGGCTCCTACAATGAGCAGTTCTTC,CASSPALAGSYNEQFF
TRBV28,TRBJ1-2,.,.,TGTGCCAGCAGTTTTGTTCCAGGGCTGAACTATGGCTACACCTTC,CASSFVPGLNYGYTF
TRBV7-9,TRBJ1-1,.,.,TGTGCCAGCAGCTTGGACGGGGACTCCACTGAAGCTTTCTTT,CASSLDGDSTEAFF